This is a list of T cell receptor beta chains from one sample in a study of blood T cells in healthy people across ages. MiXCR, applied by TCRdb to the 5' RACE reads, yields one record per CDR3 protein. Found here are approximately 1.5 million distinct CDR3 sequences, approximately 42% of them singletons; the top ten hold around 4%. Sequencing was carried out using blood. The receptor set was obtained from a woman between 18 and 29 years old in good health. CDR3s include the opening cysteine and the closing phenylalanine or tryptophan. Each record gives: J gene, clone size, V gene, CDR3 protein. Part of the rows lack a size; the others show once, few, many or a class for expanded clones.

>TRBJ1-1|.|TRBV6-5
CASSTRQIAMNTEAFF
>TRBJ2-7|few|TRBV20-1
CSAAEGTQYF
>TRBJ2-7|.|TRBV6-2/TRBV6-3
CASSDRTSARLNEQYF
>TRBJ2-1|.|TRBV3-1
CASRQAGDYNEQFF
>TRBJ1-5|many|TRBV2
CASKPGRNQPQHF
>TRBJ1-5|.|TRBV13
CASSQRGGSQPQHF
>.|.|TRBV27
CASSLIYAGPLDEQYF
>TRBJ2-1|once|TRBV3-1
CASSPSQGATEQFF
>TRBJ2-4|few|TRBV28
CASSLTGGQVIQYF
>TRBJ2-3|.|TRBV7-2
CASSFGAPGQYF
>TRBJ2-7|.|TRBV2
CASSAVQGSYEQYF
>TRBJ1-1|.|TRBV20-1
CSAPPAGPNTEAFF
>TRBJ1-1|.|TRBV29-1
CSVAVQGVNTEAFF